This entry concerns a single T cell receptor beta chain. Data came from immunoSEQ multiplex PCR; TCRdb stores just in-frame clones and leaves some out. The repertoire holds approximately 220,000 clones, with around 94% as singletons. The data derive from a study of control samples from healthy donors and cancer patients. V was clipped by 5 bases and J by 4 bases, with 11 bases between them. The CDR3 spans 13 residues. CDR1 and CDR2 (germline): SGHAT, FQNNGV. Sequencing used blood. The clonotype originates from a man in his fifties or sixties in good health. The V call is TRBV11-2, the J call TRBJ1-2, with D possibly TRBD1 on 5 matching bases. The CDR3 here is CASSRPQGYGYTF. CDR3 in DNA: TGTGCCAGCAGCCGCCCGCAGGGCTATGGCTACACCTTC.